The entry below gives a single T cell receptor beta chain sequence along with its context. The study reverse transcribed the entire isolated RNA, so it sequenced expressed TCRB transcripts. Sequencing used immunoSEQ multiplex PCR; TCRdb keeps in-frame clones, though not all of them. The data show around 450,000 clones, with around 10% seen just once and 0.046% held by the top ten. These data are taken from a study of beta chain features in type 1 diabetes. The sequence derives from a woman between 18 and 29 years old in good health. Source material: naive CD4+ T cells from blood.

The CDR3 loop is CAWSQEYTEAFF. As DNA, the CDR3 is TGTGCCTGGAGTCAGGAGTACACTGAAGCTTTCTTT. This chain links TRBV30 with TRBJ1-1; D not resolved. The CDR3 runs 12 residues. The germline gives CDR1 GTSNPN, CDR2 SVGIG (reference sequence). Trimming cost V 2 bases and J 3 bases, with 7 bases left between them. The variable domain in full, with the rest retrieved from reference TRBV30 and TRBJ1-1, is SQTIHQWPATLVQPVGSPLSLECTVEGTSNPNLYWYRQAAGRGLQLLFYSVGIGQISSEVPQNLSASRPQDRQFILSSKKLLLSDSGFYLCAWSQEYTEAFFGQGTRLTVV.